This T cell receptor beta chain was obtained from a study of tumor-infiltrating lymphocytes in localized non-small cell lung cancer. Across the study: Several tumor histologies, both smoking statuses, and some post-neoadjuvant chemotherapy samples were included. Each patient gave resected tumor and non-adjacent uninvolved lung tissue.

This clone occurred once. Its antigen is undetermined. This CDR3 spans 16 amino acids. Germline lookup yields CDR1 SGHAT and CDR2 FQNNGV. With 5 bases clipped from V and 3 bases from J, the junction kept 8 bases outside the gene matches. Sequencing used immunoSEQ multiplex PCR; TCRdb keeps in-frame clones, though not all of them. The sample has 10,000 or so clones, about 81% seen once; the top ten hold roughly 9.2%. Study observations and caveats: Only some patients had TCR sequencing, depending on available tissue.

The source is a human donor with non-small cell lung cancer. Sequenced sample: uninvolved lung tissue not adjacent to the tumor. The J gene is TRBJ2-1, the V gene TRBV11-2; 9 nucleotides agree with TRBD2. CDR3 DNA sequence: TGTGCCAGCAGCCGGGTGGGCGGGAGGGTCTACAATGAGCAGTTCTTC. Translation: CASSRVGGRVYNEQFF.